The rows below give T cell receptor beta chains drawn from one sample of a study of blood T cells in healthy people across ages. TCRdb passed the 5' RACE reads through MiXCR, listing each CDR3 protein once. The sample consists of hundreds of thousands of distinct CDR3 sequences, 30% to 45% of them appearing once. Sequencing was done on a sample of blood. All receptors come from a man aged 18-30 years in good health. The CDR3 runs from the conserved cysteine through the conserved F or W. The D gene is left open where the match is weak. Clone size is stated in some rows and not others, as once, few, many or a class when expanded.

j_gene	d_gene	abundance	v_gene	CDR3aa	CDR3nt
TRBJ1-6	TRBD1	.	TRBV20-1	CSARDRVMDRAYNSPLHF	TGCAGTGCTAGAGATAGGGTGATGGACAGGGCATATAATTCACCCCTCCACTTT
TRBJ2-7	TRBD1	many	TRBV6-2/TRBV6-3	CASSPPGQGYEQYF	TGTGCCAGCAGTCCCCCGGGACAGGGTTACGAGCAGTACTTC
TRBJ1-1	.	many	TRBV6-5	CASSGTANTEAFF	TGTGCCAGCAGTGGGACCGCGAACACTGAAGCTTTCTTT
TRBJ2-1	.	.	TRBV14	CASTETGTPGNEQFF	TGTGCCAGTACTGAAACCGGGACACCCGGCAATGAGCAGTTCTTC
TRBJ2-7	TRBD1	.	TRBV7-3	CASSLPGQHTTYEQYF	TGTGCCAGCAGCTTACCGGGACAGCACACGACCTACGAGCAGTACTTC
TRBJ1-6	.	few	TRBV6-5	CASSYAGGGQSSYNSPLHF	TGTGCCAGCAGTTACGCCGGGGGGGGGCAAAGCTCCTATAATTCACCCCTCCACTTT
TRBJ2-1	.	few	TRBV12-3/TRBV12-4	CASSFVRSAYYEQFF	TGTGCCAGCAGTTTTGTGAGGTCAGCCTACTACGAGCAGTTCTTC
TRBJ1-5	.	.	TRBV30	CAWSPGANSNQPQHF	TGTGCCTGGAGCCCGGGGGCAAATAGCAATCAGCCCCAGCATTTT
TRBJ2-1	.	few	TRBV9	CASSVRVQANEQFF	TGTGCCAGCAGCGTCAGGGTACAGGCTAATGAGCAGTTCTTC
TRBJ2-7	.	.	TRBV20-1	CSARVGQGDNEQYF	TGCAGTGCTAGAGTGGGGCAGGGTGATAACGAGCAGTACTTC
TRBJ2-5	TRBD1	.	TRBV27	CASSKPGQSNEQYF	TGTGCCAGCAGTAAGCCGGGACAGAGCAATGAGCAGTACTTC
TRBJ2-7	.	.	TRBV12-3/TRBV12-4	CASSLARAGEQYF	TGTGCCAGCAGTTTAGCGAGGGCGGGTGAGCAGTACTTC
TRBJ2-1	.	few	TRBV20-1	CSARESVSSYNEQFF	TGCAGTGCTAGAGAGTCGGTGAGCTCCTACAATGAGCAGTTCTTC
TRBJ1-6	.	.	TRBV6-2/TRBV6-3	CASSRSSSSYNSPLHF	TGTGCCAGCAGCAGATCCTCGAGCTCCTATAATTCACCCCTCCACTTT
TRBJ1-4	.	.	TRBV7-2	CASSRERIDEKLFF	TGTGCCAGCAGCCGGGAGAGAATAGATGAAAAACTGTTTTTT
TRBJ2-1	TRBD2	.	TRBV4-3	CASSQDLGLAGGPSEQFF	TGCGCCAGCAGCCAAGATTTGGGACTAGCGGGAGGGCCGAGTGAGCAGTTCTTC
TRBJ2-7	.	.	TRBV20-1	CSARGRTFYEQYF	TGCAGTGCTAGGGGCCGGACATTCTACGAGCAGTACTTC
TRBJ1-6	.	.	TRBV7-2	CASSLMGEGNSPLHF	TGTGCCAGCAGCTTAATGGGCGAGGGAAATTCACCCCTCCACTTT
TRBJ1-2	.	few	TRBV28	CASSPPGSGYTF	TGTGCCAGCAGTCCCCCGGGAAGTGGCTACACCTTC
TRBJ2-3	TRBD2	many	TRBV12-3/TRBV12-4	CASSLSGGARTQYF	TGTGCCAGCAGTCTTAGCGGGGGGGCAAGGACGCAGTATTTT
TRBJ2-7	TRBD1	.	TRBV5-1	CASSLAKGQGRPYEQYF	TGCGCCAGCAGCTTGGCCAAAGGACAGGGGAGACCCTACGAGCAGTACTTC
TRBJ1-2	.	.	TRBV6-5	CASSTVSNYGYTF	TGTGCCAGCAGTACCGTTTCTAACTATGGCTACACCTTC
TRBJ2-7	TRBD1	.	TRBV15	CATGVGDSNYEQYF	TGTGCCACCGGCGTTGGGGACAGCAACTACGAGCAGTACTTC
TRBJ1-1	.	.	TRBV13	CASGVEGEGNTEAFF	TGTGCCAGCGGTGTGGAGGGGGAAGGGAACACTGAAGCTTTCTTT
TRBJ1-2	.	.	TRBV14	CASSQEEYGYTF	TGTGCCAGCAGCCAAGAGGAGTATGGCTACACCTTC
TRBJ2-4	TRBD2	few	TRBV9	CASSLGTSGGIQYF	TGTGCCAGCAGCCTCGGGACTAGCGGGGGGATTCAGTACTTC
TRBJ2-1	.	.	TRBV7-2	CASSLARSGRPSYNEQFF	TGTGCCAGCAGCTTAGCGAGGTCGGGGCGTCCGTCCTACAATGAGCAGTTCTTC
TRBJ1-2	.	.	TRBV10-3	CAISEARTDYGYTF	TGTGCCATCAGTGAGGCGAGGACAGATTATGGCTACACCTTC
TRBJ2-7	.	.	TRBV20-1	CSARYRQDHEQYF	TGCAGTGCTAGGTACCGGCAGGACCACGAGCAGTACTTC
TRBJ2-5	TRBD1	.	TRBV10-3	CTTSRDSDYERYF	TGTACCACGTCCCGGGACAGCGACTACGAGCGGTACTTC
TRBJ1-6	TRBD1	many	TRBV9	CASSRTGDNSPLHF	TGTGCCAGCAGCCGGACAGGGGATAATTCACCCCTCCACTTT
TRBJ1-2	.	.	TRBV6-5	CASRYGRTAYGYTF	TGTGCCAGCAGGTACGGCAGGACCGCCTATGGCTACACCTTC
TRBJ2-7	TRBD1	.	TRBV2	CASRGDSRYEQYF	TGTGCCAGCAGGGGGGACAGTAGGTACGAGCAGTACTTC
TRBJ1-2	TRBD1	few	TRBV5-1	CASSPQGGNGYTF	TGCGCCAGCAGCCCGCAGGGGGGTAATGGCTACACCTTC
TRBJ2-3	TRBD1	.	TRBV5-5	CASSLWTGKADTPYF	TGTGCCAGCAGCCTCTGGACAGGGAAGGCAGATACGCCGTATTTT
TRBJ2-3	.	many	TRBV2	CASSVGRDTDTQYF	TGTGCCAGCAGTGTAGGCAGGGACACAGATACGCAGTATTTT
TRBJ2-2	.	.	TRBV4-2	CASSQNGGRNTGELFF	TGTGCCAGCAGCCAAAATGGGGGGCGGAACACCGGGGAGCTGTTTTTT
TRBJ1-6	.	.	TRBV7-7	CASSLGESSPLHF	TGTGCCAGCAGCTTAGGGGAATCTTCACCCCTCCACTTT
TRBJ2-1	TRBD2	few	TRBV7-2	CASSFGERGGRNEQFF	TGTGCCAGCAGCTTTGGGGAGCGGGGGGGCCGGAATGAGCAGTTCTTC
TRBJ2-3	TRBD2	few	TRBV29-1	CSGSLAGGGDTQYF	TGCAGCGGATCACTAGCGGGGGGGGGAGATACGCAGTATTTT
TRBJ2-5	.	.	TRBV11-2	CASSLDRGLLWDQYF	TGTGCCAGCAGCTTAGATCGGGGACTTTTATGGGACCAGTACTTC
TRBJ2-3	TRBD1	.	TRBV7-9	CASSLAQGVTDTQYF	TGTGCCAGCAGCTTAGCACAGGGGGTCACAGATACGCAGTATTTT
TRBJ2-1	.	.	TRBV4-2	CASSQDVGSFNEQFF	TGTGCCAGCAGCCAAGATGTGGGGAGTTTCAATGAGCAGTTCTTC
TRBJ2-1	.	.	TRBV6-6	CVSSYSTVGGYNEQFF	TGTGTCAGCAGTTACTCGACAGTGGGGGGTTACAATGAGCAGTTCTTC
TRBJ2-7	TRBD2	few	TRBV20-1	CSASGRESSYEQYF	TGCAGTGCTAGTGGGAGGGAAAGCTCCTACGAGCAGTACTTC